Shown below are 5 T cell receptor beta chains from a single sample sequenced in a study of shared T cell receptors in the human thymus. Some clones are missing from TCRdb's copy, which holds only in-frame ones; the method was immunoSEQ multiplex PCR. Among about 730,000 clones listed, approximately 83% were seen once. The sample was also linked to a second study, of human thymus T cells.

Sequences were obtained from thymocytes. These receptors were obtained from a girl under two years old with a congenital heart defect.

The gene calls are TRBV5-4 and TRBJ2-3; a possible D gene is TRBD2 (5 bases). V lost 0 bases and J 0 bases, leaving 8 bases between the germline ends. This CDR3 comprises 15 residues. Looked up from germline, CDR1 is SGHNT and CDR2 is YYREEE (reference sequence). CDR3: CASSLEEVSTDTQYF. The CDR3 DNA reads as TGTGCCAGCAGCTTGGAGGAGGTTAGCACAGATACGCAGTATTTT.

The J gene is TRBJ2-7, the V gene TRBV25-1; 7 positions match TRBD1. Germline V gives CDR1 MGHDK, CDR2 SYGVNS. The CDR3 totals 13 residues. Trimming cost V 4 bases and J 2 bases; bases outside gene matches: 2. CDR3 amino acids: CASSAGGPYEQYF. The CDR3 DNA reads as TGTGCCAGCAGTGCAGGGGGACCCTACGAGCAGTACTTC.

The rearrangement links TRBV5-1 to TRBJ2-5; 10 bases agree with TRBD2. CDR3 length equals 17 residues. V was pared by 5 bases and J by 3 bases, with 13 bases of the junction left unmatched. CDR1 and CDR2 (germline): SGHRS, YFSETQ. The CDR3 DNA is TGCGCCAGCAGGCCCAGGACTAGCGGTCCTAGAAAAGAGACCCAGTACTTC. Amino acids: CASRPRTSGPRKETQYF.

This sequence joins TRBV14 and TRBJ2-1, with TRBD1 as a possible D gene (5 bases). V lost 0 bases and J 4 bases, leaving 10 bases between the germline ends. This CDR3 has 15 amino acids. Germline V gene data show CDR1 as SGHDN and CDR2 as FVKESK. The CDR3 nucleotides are TGTGCCAGCAGCCAAGACACCGACAGTTACAATGAGCAGTTCTTC. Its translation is CASSQDTDSYNEQFF.

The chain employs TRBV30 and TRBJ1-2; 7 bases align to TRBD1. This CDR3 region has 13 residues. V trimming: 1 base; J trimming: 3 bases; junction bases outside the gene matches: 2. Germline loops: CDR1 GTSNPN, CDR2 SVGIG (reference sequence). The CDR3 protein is CAWSEGGHYGYTF. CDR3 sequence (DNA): TGTGCCTGGAGTGAAGGGGGCCACTATGGCTACACCTTC.